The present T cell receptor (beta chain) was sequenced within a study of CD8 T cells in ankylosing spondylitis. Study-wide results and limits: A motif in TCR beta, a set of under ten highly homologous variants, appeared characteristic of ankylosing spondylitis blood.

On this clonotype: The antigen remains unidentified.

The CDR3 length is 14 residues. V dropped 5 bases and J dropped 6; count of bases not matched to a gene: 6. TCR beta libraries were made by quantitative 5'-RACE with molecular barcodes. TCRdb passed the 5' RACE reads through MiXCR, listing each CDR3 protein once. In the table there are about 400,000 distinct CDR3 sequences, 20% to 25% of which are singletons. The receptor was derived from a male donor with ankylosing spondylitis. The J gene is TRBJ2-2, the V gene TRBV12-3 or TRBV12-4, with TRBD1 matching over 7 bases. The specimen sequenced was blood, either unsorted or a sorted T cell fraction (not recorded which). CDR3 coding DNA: TGTGCCAGCAGTCAGACAGGGCAGGCCGGGGAGCTGTTTTTT. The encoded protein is CASSQTGQAGELFF.